This T cell receptor (beta chain) was recorded in a study of T-cell reconstitution after alpha-beta-depleted transplantation in children. Using unique molecular identifiers, the investigators prepared the TCRbeta library. MiXCR, applied by TCRdb to the PCR reads, yields one record per CDR3 protein. The data hold roughly 500,000 distinct CDR3 sequences, with about 33% observed a single time. The germline V and J ends were trimmed by 3 bases and 1 base, with 10 bases remaining between them. The CDR3 totals 14 residues. Germline CDR1 is SGHRS and CDR2 is YFSETQ. Source: PBMCs from the stem cell graft donor, taken from the stem cell graft. The V call is TRBV5-1, the J call TRBJ2-5, with TRBD2 as a possible D gene (5 bases). The receptor was derived from a human donor who donated a stem cell graft to a child with aplastic anemia. CDR3 sequence: CASSSLAPQETQYF. The CDR3 nucleotides are TGCGCCAGCAGCTCCTTAGCGCCCCAAGAGACCCAGTACTTC.